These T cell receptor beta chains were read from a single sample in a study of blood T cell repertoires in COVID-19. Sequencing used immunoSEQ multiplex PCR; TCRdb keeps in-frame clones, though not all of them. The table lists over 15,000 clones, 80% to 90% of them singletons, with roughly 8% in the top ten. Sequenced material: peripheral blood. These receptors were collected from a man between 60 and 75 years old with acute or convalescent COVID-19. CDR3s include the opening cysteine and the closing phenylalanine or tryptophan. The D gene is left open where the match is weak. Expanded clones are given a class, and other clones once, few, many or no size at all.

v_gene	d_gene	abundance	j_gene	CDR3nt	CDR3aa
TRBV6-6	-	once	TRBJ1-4	TGTGCCAGCAGTTACTGGGGGGCAACTAATGAAAAACTGTTTTTT	CASSYWGATNEKLFF
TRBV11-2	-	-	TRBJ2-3	TGTGCCAGCAGCTCACTTGGTGATACGCAGTATTTT	CASSSLGDTQYF
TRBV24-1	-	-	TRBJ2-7	TGTGCCACCAGTGATTCCAGGGTGTACGAGCAGTACTTC	CATSDSRVYEQYF
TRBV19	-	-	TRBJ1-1	TGTGCCAGTAGTTTTAGCGACACCGGAGCCACTGAAGCTTTCTTT	CASSFSDTGATEAFF
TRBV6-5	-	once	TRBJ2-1	TGTGCCAGCAGTTACTCGCGATTACGCTATGAGCAGTTCTTC	CASSYSRLRYEQFF
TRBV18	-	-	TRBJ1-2	TGTGCCAGCTCACCCTCGACAGAGTTTTATGGCTACACCTTC	CASSPSTEFYGYTF
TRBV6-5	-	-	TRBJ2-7	TGTGCCAGCTGGGGAGACAACTCCTACGAGCAGTACTTC	CASWGDNSYEQYF
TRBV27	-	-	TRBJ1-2	TGTGCCAGCAGCTCTACCGGCTACACCTTC	CASSSTGYTF
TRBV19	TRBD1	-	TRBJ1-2	TGTGCCAGTATGGGTTCAGGGGGCTATGGCTACACCTTC	CASMGSGGYGYTF
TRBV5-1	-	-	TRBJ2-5	TGCGCCAGCAGCTTGACACAGGGTGACCTTGGGGAGACCCAGTACTTC	CASSLTQGDLGETQYF
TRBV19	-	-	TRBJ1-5	TGTGCCAGTAGTATATCAGGGATGGCTCAGCCCCAGCATTTT	CASSISGMAQPQHF
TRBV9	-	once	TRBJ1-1	TGTGCCAGCAGCGACGGGAGGGACACTGAAGCTTTCTTT	CASSDGRDTEAFF
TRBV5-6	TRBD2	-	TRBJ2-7	TGTGCCAGCAGCTGGACTAGCGGGGGTTACGAGCAGTACTTC	CASSWTSGGYEQYF
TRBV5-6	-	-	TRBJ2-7	TGTGCCAGCAGCTATGGGAAGGGGGAGCAGTACTTC	CASSYGKGEQYF
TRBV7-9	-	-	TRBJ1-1	TGTGCCAGCAGCAAAGGCGCTGAAGCTTTCTTT	CASSKGAEAFF
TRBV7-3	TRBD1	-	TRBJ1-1	TGTGCCAGCAGCCTAACACAGGGGGCGAATGCAGCTTTCTTT	CASSLTQGANAAFF
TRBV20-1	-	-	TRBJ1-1	TGCAGTGCTAGGTCGGACACTGAAGCTTTCTTT	CSARSDTEAFF
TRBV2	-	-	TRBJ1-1	TGTGCCAGCAGTGCAGACAGAAAAACTGAAGCTTTCTTT	CASSADRKTEAFF
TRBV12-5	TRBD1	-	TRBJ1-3	TGTGCTATTCGCCCCGGGACAGGGGACGGAAACACCATATATTTT	CAIRPGTGDGNTIYF
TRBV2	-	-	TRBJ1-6	TGTTCCAGTCGCGTTGGGCGTAATTCACCCCTCCACTTT	CSSRVGRNSPLHF
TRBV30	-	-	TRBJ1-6	TGTGCCTGGAGTGTTCGCCAGACTTATAATTCACCCCTCCACTTT	CAWSVRQTYNSPLHF